These 26 T cell receptor beta chains share one sample of origin, sequenced in a study of patients and donors after allogeneic stem cell transplantation. TCRdb independently ran MiXCR on the RT-PCR reads; one entry per CDR3 protein. Of around 240,000 distinct CDR3 sequences in the sample, over 12% were seen once. Material: blood, either unsorted or a sorted T cell fraction (not recorded which). The receptors were gathered from a human donor who was either an allogeneic HSCT recipient or a stem cell or donor lymphocyte infusion donor (not recorded which). It is not recorded whose cells these are; they may come from a transplant donor.

Many counts were recorded for this clonotype. The rearrangement links TRBV6-1 to TRBJ2-2; TRBD1 or TRBD2 may be the D gene (6 bases each). The V and J ends lost 5 bases and 3 bases respectively, with 22 bases between them. The CDR3 covers 18 residues. Germline V lookup: CDR1 MNHNS, CDR2 SASEGT. This CDR3 reads CASSRWWGAVRDTGELFF. CDR3 coding DNA: TGTGCCAGCAGTCGCTGGTGGGGGGCCGTCAGGGACACCGGGGAGCTGTTTTTT.

The chain joins TRBV7-9 to TRBJ2-7; tentatively, D is TRBD2 (5 bases). V gave up 5 bases and J gave up 4 bases, with 9 bases separating them. The CDR3 length is 12 residues. Germline V CDR1 and CDR2: SEHNR, FQNEAQ (reference sequence). This chain's CDR3 is CASSRGEYEQYF. CDR3 coding DNA: TGTGCCAGCAGCCGTGGGGAGTACGAGCAGTACTTC.

This clonotype was counted between two and nine times. The chain joins TRBV15 to TRBJ2-3; 7 nucleotides agree with TRBD2. Germline V lookup: CDR1 LNHNV, CDR2 YYDKDF (reference sequence). V shed 0 bases, J shed 2 bases, and the junction held 5 bases outside the gene matches. The CDR3 has 16 residues. DNA for the CDR3: TGTGCCACCAGCAGAGATTCTAGCGGATACACAGATACGCAGTATTTT. Protein: CATSRDSSGYTDTQYF.

This clonotype has a handful of counts. This sequence joins TRBV5-1 and TRBJ2-7; 9 bases match TRBD1. Germline V gene lookup returns CDR1 SGHRS and CDR2 YFSETQ. The ends lost 0 bases at V and 5 bases at J; junction bases unmatched: 6. The CDR3 totals 15 residues. The CDR3 spells CASSLGQGGRDEQYF. CDR3 DNA: TGCGCCAGCAGCTTGGGACAGGGGGGTAGAGACGAGCAGTACTTC. Together with reference TRBV5-1 and TRBJ2-7, the CDR3 gives the full variable domain: KAGVTQTPRYLIKTRGQQVTLSCSPISGHRSVSWYQQTPGQGLQFLFEYFSETQRNKGNFPGRFSGRQFSNSRSEMNVSTLELGDSALYLCASSLGQGGRDEQYFGPGTRLTVT.

The rearrangement uses TRBV24-1 and TRBJ1-3; 10 bases line up with TRBD1. V was pared by 9 bases and J by 3 bases, with 10 bases of the junction left unmatched. The germline V gene has CDR1 KGHDR and CDR2 SFDVKD. This CDR3 contains 16 residues. The CDR3 sequence: CATPRQGAGVGNTIYF. The CDR3 nucleotides read TGTGCCACCCCAAGACAGGGGGCCGGGGTTGGAAACACCATATATTTT.

This CDR3 reads CARLLANTEAFF. CDR3 coding DNA: TGCGCCCGCCTGCTTGCGAACACTGAAGCTTTCTTT. V and J are TRBV23-1 and TRBJ1-1, with D unclear. TRBV23-1 is an ORF, with its function uncertain. The CDR3 loop spans 12 amino acids. V lost 11 bases and J lost 1, with 11 bases in between.

This clonotype was observed a few times. The rearrangement uses TRBV6-2 or TRBV6-3 and TRBJ2-3; 13 nucleotides agree with TRBD2. This CDR3 region has 16 residues. The germline gives CDR1 MNHEY, CDR2 SVGEGT. V was pared by 6 bases and J by 1 base, with 4 bases of the junction left unmatched. For the CDR3, the DNA is TGTGCCAGCAGCCGCGGACTAGCGGGGGGCACAGATACGCAGTATTTT. This gives the protein CASSRGLAGGTDTQYF.

In its sample, this clonotype was seen a few times. This chain connects TRBV2 to TRBJ1-1; a possible D gene is TRBD1 (6 bases). The V end was cut by 1 base, the J end by 5 bases, with 14 bases between. CDR3 size: 15 residues. Germline V gene sequence: CDR1 SNHLY, CDR2 FYNNEI. CDR3 residues: CASSEVLGRGTEAFF. CDR3 nucleotide sequence: TGTGCCAGCAGTGAAGTTCTGGGAAGGGGGACTGAAGCTTTCTTT.

Ten or more counts support this clonotype. The chain recombines TRBV7-2 with TRBJ1-2, with 7 bases that match TRBD1. J lost 4 bases, V lost 1 base, and 3 bases had no gene match. The CDR3 spans 14 residues. Germline V gene data show CDR1 as SGHTA and CDR2 as FQGNSA. Here the CDR3 reads CASSLGHRGYGYTF. The CDR3 DNA follows: TGTGCCAGCAGCTTAGGCCACAGGGGCTATGGCTACACCTTC.

This clonotype occurred many times. This rearrangement joins TRBV20-1 to TRBJ2-7; no definite D call. V shed 6 bases and J shed 4 bases, with 13 bases lying between them. The CDR3 extends over 12 amino acids. Per the germline V gene, CDR1 is DFQATT and CDR2 is SNEGSKA (reference sequence). The CDR3 is CSASGGVYEQYF. CDR3 DNA: TGCAGTGCCTCGGGTGGAGTTTACGAGCAGTACTTC.

CDR3 loop: CASSLTSGGIPYEQYF. The CDR3 nucleotides read TGTGCCAGCAGCTTGACTAGCGGGGGGATACCCTACGAGCAGTACTTC. This chain uses TRBV5-4 with TRBJ2-7; 12 bases map to TRBD2. Trimming removed 1 base from V and 2 bases from J; junction bases left unmatched: 4. CDR3 length: 16 residues. Germline V CDR1 and CDR2: SGHNT, YYREEE (reference sequence).

Only a few counts were recorded for this clonotype. The rearrangement joins TRBV27 to TRBJ2-4; TRBD1 matches at 9 bases. The V segment lost 5 bases and the J segment 6 bases; nucleotides outside the gene matches: 8. CDR1 is MNHEY and CDR2 is SMNVEV in the germline V gene (reference sequence). The CDR3 spans 15 residues. The chain's CDR3 is CASSPRRGQGNIQYF. The CDR3 region has the DNA TGTGCCAGCAGTCCCCGGAGGGGACAGGGAAACATTCAGTACTTC.

This clonotype came up many times. This chain joins TRBV7-9 and TRBJ2-5; 8 bases agree with TRBD2. This CDR3 contains 14 residues. Germline CDR1 is SEHNR and CDR2 is FQNEAQ (reference sequence). J was trimmed by 3 bases and V by 11 bases; bases with no gene match: 11. The CDR3 protein is CASSGGGAKETQYF. CDR3 sequence (DNA): TGTGCCTCCTCGGGAGGGGGTGCGAAAGAGACCCAGTACTTC.

This clonotype was observed a handful of times. The chain couples TRBV3-1 to TRBJ1-5; 8 bases match TRBD1. CDR1 is LGHDT, CDR2 YNNKEL, per germline (reference sequence). This CDR3 contains 15 residues. With 5 bases clipped from V and 2 bases from J, the junction kept 5 bases outside the gene matches. The DNA of the CDR3 is TGTGCCAGCAGCGCCGGGACAGGAGGCAATCAGCCCCAGCATTTT. This codes for CASSAGTGGNQPQHF.

The sample holds many counts of this clonotype. The genes are TRBV28 and TRBJ1-1; 9 positions match TRBD1. The J segment lost 5 bases and the V segment lost 6 bases, leaving 7 bases of the junction unmatched. The CDR3 extends over 14 amino acids. Germline V CDR1 and CDR2: MDHEN, SYDVKM. CDR3 sequence: CASRLNRGLTEAFF. The CDR3 DNA reads as TGTGCCAGCAGGCTTAACAGGGGGCTGACTGAAGCTTTCTTT.

This clonotype appeared a few times. This sequence joins TRBV14 and TRBJ2-2; 10 bases are shared with TRBD2. The V gene's germline CDR1 is SGHDN and CDR2 FVKESK. The CDR3 is 13 residues long. The V segment lost 4 bases and the J segment 12 bases; nucleotides outside the gene matches: 5. For the CDR3, the DNA is TGTGCCAGCAGCCCTCTAGCGGGAGTTAAGCTGTTTTTT. Its translation is CASSPLAGVKLFF.

The V and J genes are TRBV5-1 and TRBJ2-2; 12 bases are shared with TRBD2. Per the germline V gene, CDR1 is SGHRS and CDR2 is YFSETQ. V lost 4 bases, J lost 4 bases, and 8 bases stayed unmatched. The CDR3 has 17 residues. DNA for the CDR3: TGCGCCAGCAGCGCCCTAGCGGGGGGGCTCGGCACCGGGGAGCTGTTTTTT. This gives the protein CASSALAGGLGTGELFF.

This sequence joins TRBV20-1 and TRBJ2-3; 9 bases line up with TRBD2. Germline CDR1 is DFQATT and CDR2 is SNEGSKA (reference sequence). This CDR3 comprises 14 residues. After removal of 3 bases from V and 4 bases from J, the junction contained 5 bases not matched to a gene. The CDR3 reads CSARPSGGSDTQYF. The CDR3 nucleotides are TGCAGTGCTAGGCCCAGCGGGGGGTCAGATACGCAGTATTTT.

This clonotype has just a few counts. This rearrangement joins TRBV5-1 to TRBJ2-7; 7 nucleotides align to TRBD2. Germline-derived CDR1 and CDR2 are SGHRS and YFSETQ. The CDR3 is 15 amino acids. J was trimmed by 2 bases and V by 1 base; bases with no gene match: 6. The CDR3 DNA reads as TGCGCCAGCAGCTTGCAGGCGGGGGAGACCTACGAGCAGTACTTC. Protein sequence: CASSLQAGETYEQYF.

This clonotype has at least ten counts. V is TRBV10-3 and J is TRBJ2-1; TRBD1 might be the D (5 bases). Germline V gene data show CDR1 as ENHRY and CDR2 as SYGVKD. This CDR3 comprises 15 residues. Trimming took 2 bases from V and 9 from J, leaving 17 bases between them. The CDR3 sequence: CAISEDSQRRGEQFF. DNA of the CDR3: TGTGCCATCAGTGAGGACAGTCAACGAAGGGGTGAGCAGTTCTTC.

This clonotype was detected only a few times. The V and J genes are TRBV10-3 and TRBJ2-5, with 11 bases identical to TRBD2. The V gene's germline CDR1 is ENHRY and CDR2 SYGVKD. J lost 2 bases, V lost 8 bases, and 13 bases had no gene match. This CDR3 contains 17 residues. The CDR3 DNA sequence: TGTGCCATCCCAGGGGGGACTAGCGGACTCAGTCAAGAGACCCAGTACTTC. Protein: CAIPGGTSGLSQETQYF.

This chain links TRBV7-8 with TRBJ2-2, with D tentatively TRBD1 (5 bases). Trimming shortened V by 2 bases and J by 4 bases, and 20 bases separated the two germline ends. Germline assignment: CDR1 SGHVS and CDR2 FQNEAQ. The CDR3 is 18 amino acids. The CDR3 DNA reads as TGTGCCAGCAGCTTAAAGGGAAGGGGCACCCTTCGCACCGGGGAGCTGTTTTTT. It codes for CASSLKGRGTLRTGELFF.

The rearrangement links TRBV3-1 to TRBJ2-7; possible D gene TRBD2, 6 bases. The V and J ends lost 9 bases and 7 bases respectively, with 19 bases between them. CDR3 length: 13 amino acids. The germline CDR1 and CDR2 sequences are LGHDT and YNNKEL (reference sequence). This CDR3 reads CASGGTPSEEQYF. Written as DNA, the CDR3 is TGTGCCAGTGGGGGGACCCCTAGCGAGGAGCAGTACTTC.

The gene calls are TRBV29-1 and TRBJ1-1; 9 bases map to TRBD1. CDR1 is SQVTM, CDR2 ANQGSEA, per germline. CDR3 length: 13 residues. The V gene end was trimmed by 7 bases and the J gene end by 4 bases; junction bases not matched to a gene: 7. The CDR3 nucleotides are TGCAGCGCTGGGACAGGGCAATTCACTGAAGCTTTCTTT. Translation: CSAGTGQFTEAFF.

V is TRBV4-1 and J is TRBJ2-1, with 9 nucleotides matching TRBD2. CDR1 is MGHRA, CDR2 YSYEKL, per germline. With V trimmed by 1 base and J by 5 bases, 6 bases remained unmatched. This CDR3 region has 16 residues. This CDR3 is CASSQGRLAGNNEQFF. CDR3 coding DNA: TGCGCCAGCAGCCAAGGGAGGCTAGCGGGGAACAATGAGCAGTTCTTC.

This clonotype has just a few counts. This rearrangement joins TRBV7-9 to TRBJ2-1; D is uncertain. V was pared by 2 bases and J by 1 base, with 9 bases between. The germline V gene has CDR1 SEHNR and CDR2 FQNEAQ (reference sequence). The CDR3 runs 15 residues. Here the CDR3 DNA reads TGTGCCAGCAGCTTACTTACGCTATCCTACAATGAGCAGTTCTTC. Its translation: CASSLLTLSYNEQFF.